These 26 T cell receptor beta chains originate from one sample sequenced in a study of shared clonotypes between healthy human individuals. CD45RO-negative, CCR7-positively selected cells formed the naive CD8 fraction, excluding terminally differentiated effector memory CD45RA+ cells. TCRdb keeps only in-frame clones here, not all; method: immunoSEQ multiplex PCR. The sample consists of 1.5 million to 2.5 million clones, about 95% of them appearing once. The sample consisted of naive CD8+ T cells sorted from blood. Receptor source: a man between 18 and 29 years old in good health.

CDR3 residues: CASSHPGQELFF. The CDR3 DNA follows: TGTGCCAGTAGTCACCCAGGGCAGGAGCTGTTTTTT. The gene calls are TRBV19 and TRBJ2-2; weak D call: TRBD1 (5 bases). V lost 5 bases, J lost 10 bases, and 11 bases lay in between. The germline CDR1 and CDR2 sequences are LNHDA and SQIVND (reference sequence). The CDR3 loop spans 12 amino acids.

The genes are TRBV5-1 and TRBJ2-1, with 9 nucleotides matching TRBD1. The CDR3 sequence is 13 residues long. The germline V gene has CDR1 SGHRS and CDR2 YFSETQ. The ends lost 6 bases at V and 6 bases at J; junction bases unmatched: 4. The CDR3 reads CASTIQGANEQFF. The CDR3 DNA reads TGCGCCAGCACAATACAGGGGGCCAATGAGCAGTTCTTC.

With regard to this clone: A much larger clone lies a single base off, so this may be a read error. This sample includes further DNA sequences coding for the same CDR3. This rearrangement joins TRBV7-8 to TRBJ2-7, with D hard to call. With 1 base removed from V and 4 bases from J, the gap between germline ends came to 5 bases. Germline values: CDR1 SGHVS, CDR2 FQNEAQ. The CDR3 sequence is 12 residues long. This CDR3 is CASSLGAYEQYF. The CDR3 bases are TGTGCCAGCAGCTTAGGGGCTTACGAGCAGTACTTC.

V and J are TRBV7-6 and TRBJ2-1; 16 bases line up with TRBD2. The germline V gene has CDR1 SGHVS and CDR2 FNYEAQ. The CDR3 runs to 17 residues. Trimming at V came to 6 bases and at J to 7 bases, leaving 9 bases not matched to a gene. The CDR3 protein is CASSPRGLAGGPNEQFF. In DNA, the CDR3 is TGTGCCAGCAGTCCCAGGGGACTAGCGGGGGGGCCGAATGAGCAGTTCTTC.

V and J are TRBV27 and TRBJ1-6, with unresolved D. From germline, CDR1 is MNHEY and CDR2 SMNVEV (reference sequence). V was pared by 5 bases and J by 6 bases, with 20 bases between. This CDR3 contains 17 residues. The DNA for the CDR3 is TGTGCCAGCAGTCTCGGACCGGCCACAGATCTTAATTCACCCCTCCACTTT. Translating it yields CASSLGPATDLNSPLHF.

This chain uses TRBV7-6 with TRBJ1-1; D unresolved. The CDR3 consists of 15 residues. V was shortened by 1 base and J by 11 bases, with 20 bases between the two germline ends. From germline, CDR1 is SGHVS and CDR2 FNYEAQ. The CDR3 DNA sequence: TGTGCCAGCAGCTTAGGCCGGGATGGAGATTTGCGGGCTTTCTTT. It yields the protein CASSLGRDGDLRAFF.

The V call is TRBV6-6, the J call TRBJ2-5, with 12 bases matching TRBD1. The CDR3 sequence is 15 residues long. Trimming at V came to 4 bases and at J to 5 bases, leaving 5 bases not matched to a gene. Per germline, CDR1 MNHNY and CDR2 SVGAGI (reference sequence). CDR3 in DNA: TGTGCCAGCAGTTCATTGGGACAGGGGGCCGAGACCCAGTACTTC. Its protein product is CASSSLGQGAETQYF.

To note about this clone: This sample includes further DNA sequences coding for the same CDR3. This chain joins TRBV7-2 and TRBJ2-2; tentative D call: TRBD2 (5 bases). Trimming removed 3 bases at V and 5 bases at J, with 7 bases between. From germline, CDR1 is SGHTA and CDR2 FQGNSA. CDR3 length: 13 amino acids. CDR3 amino acids: CASSLLATGELFF. In nucleotides, the CDR3 is TGTGCCAGCAGCTTGCTAGCAACCGGGGAGCTGTTTTTT. The full variable domain, rest sourced from reference TRBV7-2 and TRBJ2-2, is GAGVSQSPSNKVTEKGKDVELRCDPISGHTALYWYRQSLGQGLEFLIYFQGNSAPDKSGLPSDRFSAERTGGSVSTLTIQRTQQEDSAVYLCASSLLATGELFFGEGSRLTVL.

This chain links TRBV28 with TRBJ1-1, with a tentative D call TRBD1 (5 bases). The CDR3 sequence is 12 residues long. Germline V gene data show CDR1 as MDHEN and CDR2 as SYDVKM. V lost 6 bases and J lost 10, with 15 bases in between. Written as DNA, the CDR3 is TGTGCCAGCAGCCCGAGTGGGGCGGTAGCTTTCTTT. Residues: CASSPSGAVAFF.

A note on this clone: Other DNA sequences of this sample code for an identical CDR3. The gene calls are TRBV6-5 and TRBJ2-3; 11 nucleotides align to TRBD2. Germline values: CDR1 MNHEY, CDR2 SVGAGI. With V trimmed by 5 bases and J by 3 bases, 4 bases remained unmatched. The CDR3 sequence is 15 residues long. The CDR3 sequence is CASSRLAGGTDTQYF. The CDR3 nucleotides read TGTGCCAGCAGTAGGCTAGCGGGAGGTACAGATACGCAGTATTTT.

The chain is built from TRBV4-1 and TRBJ2-7; D is perhaps TRBD2 (6 bases). Trimming cost V 3 bases and J 0 bases, with 12 bases left between them. Germline V gene sequence: CDR1 MGHRA, CDR2 YSYEKL. The CDR3 totals 15 residues. The CDR3 DNA reads as TGCGCCAGCAGCCAGGGACTTTCCAGCTCCTACGAGCAGTACTTC. This translates into CASSQGLSSSYEQYF.

Turning to this clone: Other nucleotide sequences in the sample specify the same CDR3. This rearrangement joins TRBV6-5 to TRBJ1-1; 9 bases agree with TRBD1. Germline CDR1 reads MNHEY; CDR2 reads SVGAGI. The length of the CDR3 is 13 residues. J was trimmed by 5 bases and V by 2 bases; bases with no gene match: 0. Here the CDR3 DNA reads TGTGCCAGCAGTTACGACAGGGGGACTGAAGCTTTCTTT. Amino acid sequence: CASSYDRGTEAFF.

The V and J genes are TRBV19 and TRBJ2-7, with D unresolved. Germline V CDR1 and CDR2: LNHDA, SQIVND (reference sequence). CDR3 length: 13 residues. V was cut by 6 bases and J by 2 bases, with 11 bases left in between. CDR3 coding DNA: TGTGCCAGTAGGTCAGATAACCCCTACGAGCAGTACTTC. Amino acid sequence: CASRSDNPYEQYF.

J is TRBJ1-2 and V is TRBV5-1; D unclear. The CDR3 contains 13 residues. CDR1 is SGHRS and CDR2 is YFSETQ in the germline V gene. Trimming removed 3 bases from V and 8 bases from J, with 14 bases in between. The CDR3 region is CASSSDLQWGYTF. The CDR3 nucleotides are TGCGCCAGCAGCTCGGACCTTCAATGGGGCTACACCTTC.

V usage is TRBV7-2 and J usage is TRBJ1-2, with D tentatively TRBD1 (6 bases). V was cut by 1 base and J by 8 bases, with 14 bases left in between. There are 14 residues in the CDR3. Germline V lookup: CDR1 SGHTA, CDR2 FQGNSA. In DNA, the CDR3 is TGTGCCAGCAGCTTAGTCCCCCAGGGGTCGGGCTACACCTTC. Residues: CASSLVPQGSGYTF.

This chain joins TRBV4-1 and TRBJ2-3; 8 bases fit TRBD1. From germline, CDR1 is MGHRA and CDR2 YSYEKL. The length of the CDR3 is 16 residues. Unmatched junction bases numbered 2, after V lost 0 bases and J lost 0 bases. CDR3 in DNA: TGCGCCAGCAGCCAAGAGGACAGGGTGAGCACAGATACGCAGTATTTT. It translates to CASSQEDRVSTDTQYF.

The V call is TRBV6-4, the J call TRBJ2-1; 10 positions match TRBD2. Trimming at V came to 3 bases and at J to 7 bases, leaving 6 bases not matched to a gene. Germline lookup yields CDR1 MRHNA and CDR2 SNTAGT. There are 15 residues in the CDR3. CDR3: CASSDRGLAVNEQFF. The CDR3 nucleotides are TGTGCCAGCAGTGATCGAGGACTAGCGGTGAATGAGCAGTTCTTC.

This chain joins TRBV4-1 and TRBJ2-7, with D possibly matching TRBD2 (6 bases). V lost 0 bases, J lost 2 bases, and 17 bases lay in between. Per the germline V gene, CDR1 is MGHRA and CDR2 is YSYEKL. This CDR3 spans 17 amino acids. CDR3 nucleotide sequence: TGCGCCAGCAGCCAAGAGGACTCCCGGGACTTACCCTACGAGCAGTACTTC. Its protein is CASSQEDSRDLPYEQYF.

The chain recombines TRBV21-1 with TRBJ2-7. TRBV21-1 is a recognized pseudogene. The CDR3 has 16 amino acids. CDR3 amino acids: CASSKDRERGSYEQYF. The CDR3 DNA reads TGTGCCAGCAGCAAAGATCGGGAAAGGGGATCCTACGAGCAGTACTTC.

The chain combines TRBV28 with TRBJ2-1; a possible D gene is TRBD2 (7 bases). This CDR3 comprises 14 residues. V was shortened by 4 bases and J by 6 bases, with 13 bases between the two germline ends. Germline CDR1 MDHEN, CDR2 SYDVKM. This CDR3 is CASSSGGRGNEQFF. The CDR3 region has the DNA TGTGCCAGCAGTTCGGGGGGCCGGGGCAATGAGCAGTTCTTC.

The gene calls are TRBV5-6 and TRBJ2-7; TRBD1 matches at 7 bases. This CDR3 is built from 14 residues. After removal of 2 bases from V and 4 bases from J, the junction contained 6 bases not matched to a gene. Germline assignment: CDR1 SGHDT and CDR2 YYEEEE. Written as DNA, the CDR3 is TGTGCCAGCAGCTTCCCCGGGACAGATTACGAGCAGTACTTC. This translates into CASSFPGTDYEQYF.

Of note for this clone: At the DNA level, this CDR3 is encoded by other sequences in the same sample as well. The V and J genes are TRBV29-1 and TRBJ2-7; 12 positions agree with TRBD1. Germline V lookup: CDR1 SQVTM, CDR2 ANQGSEA. The trim removed 6 bases at V and 4 bases at J, leaving 4 bases unmatched. The CDR3 covers 13 residues. The CDR3 reads CSVGTGGAYEQYF. CDR3 nucleotide sequence: TGCAGCGTCGGGACAGGGGGCGCGTACGAGCAGTACTTC.

This clone has a single count. The J gene is TRBJ2-7, the V gene TRBV13; TRBD1 agrees at 9 bases. J lost 5 bases, V lost 5 bases, and 10 bases had no gene match. Germline loops: CDR1 PRHDT, CDR2 FYEKMQ (reference sequence). This CDR3 is built from 15 residues. CDR3 coding DNA: TGTGCCAGCAGCGCTCCCGGGACAGGGCGGGACGAGCAGTACTTC. Protein sequence: CASSAPGTGRDEQYF.

The J gene is TRBJ1-5, the V gene TRBV28; D is uncertain. V was trimmed by 5 bases and J by 3 bases, leaving 11 bases between them. Germline V gene sequence: CDR1 MDHEN, CDR2 SYDVKM. This CDR3 is 14 amino acids long. CDR3 loop: CASSALVHNQPQHF. CDR3 nucleotide sequence: TGTGCCAGCAGTGCCCTGGTCCACAATCAGCCCCAGCATTTT.

J is TRBJ1-6 and V is TRBV27; D perhaps matches TRBD1 (6 bases). Germline V gene data show CDR1 as MNHEY and CDR2 as SMNVEV (reference sequence). Trimming stripped 2 bases from V and 5 bases from J, with 7 bases between. There are 14 residues in the CDR3. CDR3 DNA: TGTGCCAGCAGTTTAAGGGACAATAATTCACCCCTCCACTTT. It is translated as CASSLRDNNSPLHF.

The chain recombines TRBV9 with TRBJ1-1, with 7 bases identical to TRBD1. With V trimmed by 0 bases and J by 0 bases, 5 bases remained unmatched. The germline V gene encodes CDR1 SGDLS and CDR2 YYNGEE. This CDR3 spans 16 amino acids. CDR3 sequence (DNA): TGTGCCAGCAGCGTAGGTACAGGGGAATTGAACACTGAAGCTTTCTTT. Translated, it gives CASSVGTGELNTEAFF.